This T cell receptor (beta chain) was sequenced for a study of cytomegalovirus exposure and HLA in healthy donors. About the study: An analysis done earlier identified around 100 million unique TCR beta sequences from about 179 million T cells.

The PCR was carried out with 60 Vbeta primers and 13 Jbeta primers. Generated by immunoSEQ multiplex PCR, the TCRdb table keeps only in-frame clones and is missing some. Of more than 65,000 clones in the sample, roughly 72% were seen once. About this clone itself: Its antigen is as yet unknown.

In germline, CDR1 is LNHDA, CDR2 SQIVND (reference sequence). Trimming stripped 1 base from V and 2 bases from J, with 5 bases between. The CDR3 length is 13 residues. Study-wide results and limits: The study had only CMV serostatus as immune exposure information.

The sample was PBMCs. The receptor's source is a woman aged 50 to 65 in good health and CMV-seropositive. The chain links TRBV19 to TRBJ1-2; no definite D call. The CDR3 is CASSIVQNYGYTF. The CDR3 DNA sequence: TGTGCCAGTAGTATAGTACAGAACTATGGCTACACCTTC.